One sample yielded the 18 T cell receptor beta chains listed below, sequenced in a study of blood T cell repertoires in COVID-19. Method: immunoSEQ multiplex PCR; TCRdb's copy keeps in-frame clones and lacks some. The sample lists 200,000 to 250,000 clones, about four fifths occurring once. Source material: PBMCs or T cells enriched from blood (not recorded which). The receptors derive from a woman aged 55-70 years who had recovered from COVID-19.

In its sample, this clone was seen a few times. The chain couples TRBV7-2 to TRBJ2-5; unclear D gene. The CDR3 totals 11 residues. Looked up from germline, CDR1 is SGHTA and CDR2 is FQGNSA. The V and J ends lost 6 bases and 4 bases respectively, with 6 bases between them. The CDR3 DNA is TGTGCCAGCAGTTACGGAGAGACCCAGTACTTC. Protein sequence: CASSYGETQYF.

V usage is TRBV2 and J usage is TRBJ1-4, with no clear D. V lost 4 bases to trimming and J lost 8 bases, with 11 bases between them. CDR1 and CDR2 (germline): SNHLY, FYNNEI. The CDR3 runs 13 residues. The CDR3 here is CASSGREEEKLFF. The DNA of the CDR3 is TGTGCCAGCAGTGGAAGGGAGGAGGAAAAACTGTTTTTT.

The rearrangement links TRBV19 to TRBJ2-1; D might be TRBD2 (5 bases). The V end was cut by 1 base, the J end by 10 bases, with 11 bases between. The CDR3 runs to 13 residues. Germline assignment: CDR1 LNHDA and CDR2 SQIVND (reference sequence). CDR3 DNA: TGTGCCAGTAGTATAGTTGGGCGGGCAGAGCAGTTCTTC. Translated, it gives CASSIVGRAEQFF. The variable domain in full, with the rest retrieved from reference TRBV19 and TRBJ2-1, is DGGITQSPKYLFRKEGQNVTLSCEQNLNHDAMYWYRQDPGQGLRLIYYSQIVNDFQKGDIAEGYSVSREKKESFPLTVTSAQKNPTAFYLCASSIVGRAEQFFGPGTRLTVL.

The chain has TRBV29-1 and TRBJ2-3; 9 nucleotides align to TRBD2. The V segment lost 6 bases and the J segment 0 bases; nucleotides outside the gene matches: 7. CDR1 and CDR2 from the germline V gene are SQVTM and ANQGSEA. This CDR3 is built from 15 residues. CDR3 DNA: TGCAGCGTCCACACTAGCGGGTTTAGCACAGATACGCAGTATTTT. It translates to CSVHTSGFSTDTQYF.

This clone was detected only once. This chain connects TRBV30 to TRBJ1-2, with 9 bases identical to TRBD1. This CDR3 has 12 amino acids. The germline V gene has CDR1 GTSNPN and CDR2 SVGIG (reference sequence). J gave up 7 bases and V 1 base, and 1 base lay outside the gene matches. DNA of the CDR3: TGTGCCTGGAGTGCGGGACAGGGTGGCTACACCTTC. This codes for CAWSAGQGGYTF.

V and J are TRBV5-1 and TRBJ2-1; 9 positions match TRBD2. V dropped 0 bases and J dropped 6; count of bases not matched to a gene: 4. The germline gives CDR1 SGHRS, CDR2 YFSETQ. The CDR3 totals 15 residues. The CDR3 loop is CASSLALAGFNEQFF. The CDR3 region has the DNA TGCGCCAGCAGCTTGGCTCTAGCGGGATTCAATGAGCAGTTCTTC.

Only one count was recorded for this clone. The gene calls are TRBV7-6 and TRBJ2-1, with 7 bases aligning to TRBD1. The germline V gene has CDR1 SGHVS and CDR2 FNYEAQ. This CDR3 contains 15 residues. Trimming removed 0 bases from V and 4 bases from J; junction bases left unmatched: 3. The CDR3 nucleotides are TGTGCCAGCAGCTTAGCGGGGACAGATTACAATGAGCAGTTCTTC. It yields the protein CASSLAGTDYNEQFF.

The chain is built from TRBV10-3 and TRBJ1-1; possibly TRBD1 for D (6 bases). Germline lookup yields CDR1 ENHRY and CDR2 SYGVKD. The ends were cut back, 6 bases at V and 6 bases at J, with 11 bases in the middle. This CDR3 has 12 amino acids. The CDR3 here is CAIRVQGSEAFF. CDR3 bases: TGTGCCATCAGAGTACAGGGTTCTGAAGCTTTCTTT.

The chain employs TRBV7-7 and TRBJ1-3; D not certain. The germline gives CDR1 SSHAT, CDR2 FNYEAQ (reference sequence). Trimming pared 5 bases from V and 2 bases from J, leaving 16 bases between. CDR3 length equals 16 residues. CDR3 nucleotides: TGTGCCAGCAGCCCGCGGGCCGTGGGCCCTGGAAACACCATATATTTT. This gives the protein CASSPRAVGPGNTIYF.

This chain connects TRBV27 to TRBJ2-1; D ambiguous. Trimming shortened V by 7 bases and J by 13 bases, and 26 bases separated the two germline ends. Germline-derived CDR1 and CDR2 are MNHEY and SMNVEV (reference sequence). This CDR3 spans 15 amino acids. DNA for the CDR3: TGTGCCAGCACAGGCAGCAGTTTAAATGTGGTATTCCAGTTCTTC. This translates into CASTGSSLNVVFQFF.

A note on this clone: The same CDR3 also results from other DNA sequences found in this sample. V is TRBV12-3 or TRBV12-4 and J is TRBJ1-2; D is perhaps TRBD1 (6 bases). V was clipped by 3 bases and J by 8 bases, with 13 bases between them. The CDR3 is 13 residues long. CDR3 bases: TGTGCCAGCAGTTTGGGGCAGGGGTACGGCTACACCTTC. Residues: CASSLGQGYGYTF.

The DNA for the CDR3 is TGTGCCAGCACCCAGATGGAGGGGAGGTGGGAGACCCAGTACTTC. Translated: CASTQMEGRWETQYF. This rearrangement joins TRBV3-1 (or the pseudogene TRBV3-2) to TRBJ2-5, with a tentative D call TRBD2 (6 bases). Germline loops: CDR1 LGHDT, CDR2 YNNKEL (reference sequence). V dropped 7 bases and J dropped 5 bases, with 20 bases sitting between them. The CDR3 length is 15 residues.

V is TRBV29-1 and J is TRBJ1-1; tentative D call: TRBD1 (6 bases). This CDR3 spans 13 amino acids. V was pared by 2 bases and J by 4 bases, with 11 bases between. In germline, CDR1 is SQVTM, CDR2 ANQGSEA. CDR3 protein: CSVEQGKGTEAFF. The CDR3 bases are TGCAGCGTTGAACAGGGGAAGGGCACTGAAGCTTTCTTT.

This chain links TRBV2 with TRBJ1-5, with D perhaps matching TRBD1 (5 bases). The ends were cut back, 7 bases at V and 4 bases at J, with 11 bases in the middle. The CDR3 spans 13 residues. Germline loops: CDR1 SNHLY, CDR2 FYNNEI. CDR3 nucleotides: TGTGCCAGCACGGCAGGGCGAAATCAGCCCCAGCATTTT. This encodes CASTAGRNQPQHF.

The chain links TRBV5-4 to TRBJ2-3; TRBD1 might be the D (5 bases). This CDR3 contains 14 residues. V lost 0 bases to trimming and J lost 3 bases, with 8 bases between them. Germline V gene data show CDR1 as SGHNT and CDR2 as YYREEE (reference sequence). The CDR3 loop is CASSLDPGTDTQYF. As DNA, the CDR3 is TGTGCCAGCAGCTTGGATCCAGGGACAGATACGCAGTATTTT.

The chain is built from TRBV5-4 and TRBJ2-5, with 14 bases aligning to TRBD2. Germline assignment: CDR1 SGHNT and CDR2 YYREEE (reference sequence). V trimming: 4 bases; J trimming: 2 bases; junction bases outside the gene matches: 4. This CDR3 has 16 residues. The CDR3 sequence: CASSQRLAGGQETQYF. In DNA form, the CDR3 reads TGTGCCAGCAGCCAGCGACTAGCGGGGGGGCAAGAGACCCAGTACTTC.

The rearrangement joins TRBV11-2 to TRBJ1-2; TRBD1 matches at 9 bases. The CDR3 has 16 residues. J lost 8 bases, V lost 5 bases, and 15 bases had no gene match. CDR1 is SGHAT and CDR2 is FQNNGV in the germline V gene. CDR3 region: CASSDPGQGSLGGYTF. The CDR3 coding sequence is TGTGCCAGCAGCGACCCGGGACAGGGCAGTTTGGGCGGCTACACCTTC.

This CDR3 reads CASSPETLRGTQYF. The CDR3 DNA follows: TGTGCCAGCTCACCAGAAACACTCCGCGGGACCCAGTACTTC. The J gene is TRBJ2-5, the V gene TRBV18; D call uncertain. V gave up 2 bases and J gave up 7 bases, with 14 bases separating them. CDR3 size: 14 residues. Germline V gene sequence: CDR1 KGHSH, CDR2 LQKENI. Together with reference TRBV18 and TRBJ2-5, the CDR3 gives the full variable domain: NAGVMQNPRHLVRRRGQEARLRCSPMKGHSHVYWYRQLPEEGLKFMVYLQKENIIDESGMPKERFSAEFPKEGPSILRIQQVVRGDSAAYFCASSPETLRGTQYFGPGTRLLVL.